This is a list of T cell receptor beta chains from one sample in a study of blood T cells in healthy people across ages. Each CDR3 protein is one row after TCRdb ran MiXCR on the 5' RACE reads. The top ten hold 15% to 17% of the sample, which has 590,000 or so distinct CDR3 sequences, approximately 30% seen once. The sample was blood. The receptor set was obtained from a woman aged 80 or older in good health. The CDR3 runs from the conserved cysteine through the conserved F or W. The D gene is left open where the match is weak. Not every row has a clone size; where given, it reads once, few, many or a size class.

D gene	J gene	clone size	V gene	CDR3 DNA	CDR3 protein
-	TRBJ2-1	many	TRBV5-1	TGCGCCAGCACTAGGATGCAGACCCCTCGGAATGAGCAGTTCTTC	CASTRMQTPRNEQFF
TRBD1	TRBJ1-4	few	TRBV3-1	TGTGCCAGCAGCCAGGCAGGGGGGGTCGAAGGACTGTTTTTT	CASSQAGGVEGLFF
TRBD1	TRBJ2-7	-	TRBV3-1	TGTGCCAGCAGCTCTCGCCGGGACAGGCAATCCTACGAGCAGTACTTC	CASSSRRDRQSYEQYF
-	TRBJ1-1	many	TRBV20-1	TGCAGTGCTAGTGAGTCACGGACGGAAGCTTTCTTT	CSASESRTEAFF
-	TRBJ1-4	-	TRBV21-1	TGTGCCAGCAGCTGTCACAGAGGGAATAATGAAAAACTGTTTTTT	CASSCHRGNNEKLFF
TRBD1	TRBJ1-6	-	TRBV6-1	TGTGCCAGCAGTGGGACAGGGGGGAGCTCCTATAATTCACCCCTCCACTTT	CASSGTGGSSYNSPLHF
-	TRBJ2-3	-	TRBV25-1	TGTGCCAGCAGTGAATATTTTCCGGGGACAGATACGCAGTATTTT	CASSEYFPGTDTQYF
TRBD2	TRBJ2-1	many	TRBV12-3/TRBV12-4	TGTGCCAGCAGTCCGGGACTAGCGGGGATCTACAATGAGCAGTTCTTC	CASSPGLAGIYNEQFF
TRBD1	TRBJ1-2	once	TRBV7-2	TGTGCCAGGAGCTTCAGGGGGTGGTATGGCTACACCTTC	CARSFRGWYGYTF
TRBD1	TRBJ1-2	many	TRBV20-1	TGCAGTGCCGATGGGGACAGGGGATCTAACTATGGCTACACCTTC	CSADGDRGSNYGYTF
-	TRBJ2-1	-	TRBV20-1	TGCAGCGCTAGACGGGACACCTCCTACGAGCAGTTCTTC	CSARRDTSYEQFF
-	TRBJ2-1	many	TRBV5-1	TGCGCCAGCAGCTTGGAGGGTATAGAGCAGTTCTTC	CASSLEGIEQFF
-	TRBJ1-4	few	TRBV6-6	TGTGCCAGCAGTCCTTGGGGCGGTGAAAAACTGTTTTTT	CASSPWGGEKLFF
TRBD1	TRBJ1-5	few	TRBV3-1	TGTGCCAGCAGCCAAGATTTCAGGACAGGGGGCGGCAATCAGCCCCAGCATTTT	CASSQDFRTGGGNQPQHF
TRBD2	TRBJ2-7	many	TRBV14	TGTGCCAGCAGCCGAACACTAGCGGGGGGGTCCTACGAGCAGTACTTC	CASSRTLAGGSYEQYF
-	TRBJ1-1	-	TRBV6-1	TGTGCCAGCAGCAACGGACAAGCGGGGACTGAAGCTTTCTTT	CASSNGQAGTEAFF
-	TRBJ2-1	many	TRBV5-5	TGTGCCAGCAGCCCAGGCCCCAACTCCTACAATGAGCAGTTCTTC	CASSPGPNSYNEQFF
TRBD1	TRBJ2-6	many	TRBV27	TGTGCCAGCGGCGGGACAGGGTTCTCTGGGGCCAACGTCCTGACTTTC	CASGGTGFSGANVLTF
TRBD1	TRBJ2-2	-	TRBV7-3	TGTGCCAGCAGGAGGACAGGGGAAGCCGGGGAGCTGTTTTTT	CASRRTGEAGELFF
TRBD2	TRBJ2-3	-	TRBV12-3/TRBV12-4	TGTGCCAGCAGTTTAGGGCGGGGGGTATCAGATACGCAGTATTTT	CASSLGRGVSDTQYF
TRBD1	TRBJ2-5	many	TRBV7-6	TGTGCCAGCAGCTTAGGATTCAGGGGGCGGGGAGAGACCCAGTACTTC	CASSLGFRGRGETQYF
-	TRBJ2-1	-	TRBV6-2/TRBV6-3	TGTGCCAGCAGTTCACAAGACACATACAATGAGCAGTTCTTC	CASSSQDTYNEQFF
TRBD2	TRBJ2-7	-	TRBV11-2	TGTACCAGTAGCTTATCGACTAGCGGGGGCCTCACGTACTTC	CTSSLSTSGGLTYF
-	TRBJ2-1	many	TRBV6-2/TRBV6-3	TGTGCCAGCAGCTCGACCCTTACTCAACTACAGGGAATTTCTTTCAATGAGCAGTTCTTC	CASSSTLTQLQGISFNEQFF
-	TRBJ2-3	many	TRBV20-1	TGCAGTGCTAGAGATGGCCTCAGGGCGGGGGCAAGCACAGATACGCAGTATTTT	CSARDGLRAGASTDTQYF
TRBD2	TRBJ2-1	-	TRBV7-2	TGTGCCAGCAGCTTAGGGTCCCAGCGGGGGTTGCAGTTCTTC	CASSLGSQRGLQFF
-	TRBJ2-1	many	TRBV3-1	TGTGCCAGCACTTTTAGGGGGGCAAACAATGAGCAGTTCTTC	CASTFRGANNEQFF
-	TRBJ1-5	-	TRBV6-1	TGTGCCAGCAGTCAAGCGAGGTGGGTGGGCAGCAATCAGCCCCAGCATTTT	CASSQARWVGSNQPQHF
TRBD1	TRBJ1-2	few	TRBV6-5	TGTGCCAGCAGTTACCCCGGGGCAGGGGGGTTTGGCTACACCTTC	CASSYPGAGGFGYTF
-	TRBJ1-2	many	TRBV7-2	TGTGCCAGCAGCTGGCGCCTAGGCCGTGAGGACTATGGCTACACCTTC	CASSWRLGREDYGYTF
TRBD2	TRBJ2-5	many	TRBV20-1	TGCAGTGCCCTCCCGCTCGGACTAGCGGGGGGCCAGGGGGAGACCCAGTACTTC	CSALPLGLAGGQGETQYF
TRBD1	TRBJ1-1	few	TRBV6-5	TGTGCCAGCAGTTACTCCCTGACAGGGGGCACTGAAGCTTTCTTT	CASSYSLTGGTEAFF
-	TRBJ2-5	-	TRBV12-3/TRBV12-4	TGTGCCAGCAGTTTAGTGAGTGGGCAGGTTTTACACGGGCAGTACTTC	CASSLVSGQVLHGQYF
TRBD2	TRBJ2-5	many	TRBV11-1	TGTGCCAGCAGCTTAGGGAGAACTAGCGGGACCGAGAGGTACTTC	CASSLGRTSGTERYF
TRBD2	TRBJ2-7	-	TRBV6-2/TRBV6-3	TGTGCCAGCAGGAGACGGGGGGTCGTCTATGAGCAGTACTTC	CASRRRGVVYEQYF
-	TRBJ1-2	many	TRBV28	TGTGCCAGCAGTAGGGGGGAATATGGCTACACCTTC	CASSRGEYGYTF
-	TRBJ1-1	many	TRBV7-6	TGTGCCAGCAGCCCGACCGTCATGAACACTGAAGCTTTCTTT	CASSPTVMNTEAFF
TRBD2	TRBJ2-1	once	TRBV7-8	TGTGCCAGCAGCTTTGCAAGCGGGGTCTCCTACAGTGAGCAGTTCTTC	CASSFASGVSYSEQFF
TRBD2	TRBJ2-7	many	TRBV7-9	TGTGCCAGCAGCTTAGGTGGTAGCGGGGCCTCCTACGAGCAGTACTTC	CASSLGGSGASYEQYF
TRBD2	TRBJ2-1	many	TRBV12-3/TRBV12-4	TGTGCCAGCAGTGCGACTAGCGCCTCCTACAATGAGCAGTTCTTC	CASSATSASYNEQFF
-	TRBJ2-1	many	TRBV9	TGTGCCAGCAGCGTAGAGGGACGTGTCTACAATGAGCAGTTCTTC	CASSVEGRVYNEQFF
-	TRBJ2-3	few	TRBV20-1	TGCAGCGCTAATGTGCAGGGGGATACGCAGTATTTT	CSANVQGDTQYF
-	TRBJ2-5	many	TRBV2	TGTGCCAGCAGTGAAATCGTAGCAGGCGTTGGGGAGACCCAGTACTTC	CASSEIVAGVGETQYF
TRBD1	TRBJ2-3	-	TRBV12-3/TRBV12-4	TGTGCCAGCAGTCCCGGGACAGGAACGAGAACAGATGCGCAGTATTTT	CASSPGTGTRTDAQYF
-	TRBJ2-4	once	TRBV6-2/TRBV6-3	TGTGCCAGCAGTGACGGGCAGGGTGACAAAAACATTCAGTACTTC	CASSDGQGDKNIQYF
-	TRBJ2-7	few	TRBV30	TGTGCCTGGAGGCAGATAGCCTACGAGCAGTACTTC	CAWRQIAYEQYF
TRBD1	TRBJ1-5	few	TRBV12-3/TRBV12-4	TGTGCCAGCAGTTTAGGACAGGGTTATCAGCCCCAGCATTTT	CASSLGQGYQPQHF
-	TRBJ1-4	many	TRBV20-1	TGCAGTGCTAGTCAGGCAGGGCCCGAAAAACTGTTTTTT	CSASQAGPEKLFF
TRBD1	TRBJ2-1	many	TRBV5-1	TGCGCCAGCAGTTCCACAGGGGCCTACAATGAGCAGTTCTTC	CASSSTGAYNEQFF
TRBD1	TRBJ2-7	many	TRBV20-1	TGCAGTGCTAGAGAGGACAGGGCCTTAAATGTGTACGAGCAGTACTTC	CSAREDRALNVYEQYF
TRBD2	TRBJ2-1	-	TRBV5-6	TGTGCCAGCAGCTCGAACCTACTAGCGGGGGCCGAGGGTGAGCAGTTCTTC	CASSSNLLAGAEGEQFF